Following are 13 T cell receptor beta chains from one sample sequenced in a study of cytomegalovirus exposure and HLA in healthy donors. The PCR contained 60 Vbeta and 13 Jbeta primers. The method was immunoSEQ multiplex PCR; TCRdb's version includes in-frame clones alone and lacks a portion of them. Counted here are some 140,000 clones, roughly 77% occurring once; the ten biggest clones make up 4.8%. The material sequenced was PBMCs. The receptor set was obtained from a man younger than 45 in good health.

The chain is built from TRBV15 and TRBJ2-7; a weak D match, TRBD1 (6 bases). The CDR3 runs to 13 residues. The V gene lost 6 bases and the J gene lost 9 bases, with 18 bases spanning the gap. The germline V gene has CDR1 LNHNV and CDR2 YYDKDF (reference sequence). The DNA of the CDR3 is TGTGCCACCAGTTTTGGGACGGTACAGGGGCAGTACTTC. Translated: CATSFGTVQGQYF.

This chain links TRBV9 with TRBJ2-2; 9 nucleotides align to TRBD2. CDR1 and CDR2 (germline): SGDLS, YYNGEE. The CDR3 loop spans 17 amino acids. V lost 0 bases to trimming and J lost 4 bases; unmatched junction nucleotides: 7. CDR3 coding DNA: TGTGCCAGCAGCGTAGGAGGTAGCGGGAGTCTCACCGGGGAGCTGTTTTTT. This gives the protein CASSVGGSGSLTGELFF.

J is TRBJ2-1 and V is TRBV2, with D unclear. This CDR3 has 15 amino acids. Germline-derived CDR1 and CDR2 are SNHLY and FYNNEI. V was pared by 1 base and J by 2 bases, with 9 bases between. The DNA of the CDR3 is TGTGCCAGCAGTGAAGTGAGTAGAACCTACAATGAGCAGTTCTTC. It encodes CASSEVSRTYNEQFF.

The chain employs TRBV28 and TRBJ2-3; D remains unclear. Trimming took off 3 bases at V and 1 base at J, with 11 bases between the two ends. This CDR3 has 15 residues. CDR1 and CDR2 from the germline V gene are MDHEN and SYDVKM. The CDR3 nucleotides are TGTGCCAGCAGTTTGAATCCGGCGGGCACAGATACGCAGTATTTT. Amino acids: CASSLNPAGTDTQYF. The full variable domain, in which reference TRBV28 and TRBJ2-3 provide the parts outside the CDR3, is DVKVTQSSRYLVKRTGEKVFLECVQDMDHENMFWYRQDPGLGLRLIYFSYDVKMKEKGDIPEGYSVSREKKERFSLILESASTNQTSMYLCASSLNPAGTDTQYFGPGTRLTVL.

This chain connects TRBV19 to TRBJ2-5; perhaps TRBD2 as D (6 bases). V lost 9 bases, J lost 13 bases, and 15 bases lay in between. Germline CDR1 reads LNHDA; CDR2 reads SQIVND (reference sequence). The CDR3 length is 10 residues. The CDR3 region is CARRDSKTYF. The CDR3 coding sequence is TGTGCCAGGAGGGACTCAAAAACGTACTTC.

The chain recombines TRBV7-9 with TRBJ1-1; D unresolved. V was shortened by 4 bases and J by 0 bases, with 6 bases between the two germline ends. CDR3 length equals 13 residues. Germline V CDR1 and CDR2: SEHNR, FQNEAQ (reference sequence). This CDR3 is CASSYTVNTEAFF. CDR3 bases: TGTGCCAGCAGCTACACAGTGAACACTGAAGCTTTCTTT.

The chain couples TRBV18 to TRBJ1-5; TRBD1 agrees at 9 bases. The CDR3 length is 16 residues. The germline gives CDR1 KGHSH, CDR2 LQKENI. The junction had 10 bases not matched to a gene; V was cut back by 6 bases and J by 4 bases. The CDR3 loop is CASSPQGGTGNQPQHF. DNA for the CDR3: TGTGCCAGCTCTCCGCAAGGCGGGACAGGGAATCAGCCCCAGCATTTT.

The chain has TRBV6-5 and TRBJ1-1; 8 bases align to TRBD1. Germline V gene sequence: CDR1 MNHEY, CDR2 SVGAGI. The CDR3 loop spans 13 amino acids. The V gene end was trimmed by 7 bases and the J gene end by 4 bases; junction bases not matched to a gene: 5. This CDR3 is CASTRQGITEAFF. Here the CDR3 DNA reads TGTGCCAGCACTCGACAGGGGATCACTGAAGCTTTCTTT.

This clone occurred once. The chain has TRBV18 and TRBJ1-1, with TRBD1 identical over 9 bases. The CDR3 is 17 residues long. CDR1 KGHSH and CDR2 LQKENI come from the germline V gene. V trimming: 3 bases; J trimming: 4 bases; junction bases outside the gene matches: 12. CDR3 nucleotides: TGTGCCAGCTCACCGATTCCGGGACAGGGCTATAGCACTGAAGCTTTCTTT. Translated, it gives CASSPIPGQGYSTEAFF.

The chain couples TRBV5-4 to TRBJ2-3; TRBD2 matches 8 bases. The CDR3 loop spans 18 amino acids. The germline gives CDR1 SGHNT, CDR2 YYREEE (reference sequence). The J segment lost 5 bases and the V segment lost 6 bases, leaving 20 bases of the junction unmatched. DNA for the CDR3: TGTGCCAGCACCCCCCCGGGGGGGACGGGCCAACATGGAGATACGCAGTATTTT. Amino acids: CASTPPGGTGQHGDTQYF. Using reference TRBV5-4 and TRBJ2-3 for the parts outside the CDR3, the full variable domain is ETGVTQSPTHLIKTRGQQVTLRCSSQSGHNTVSWYQQALGQGPQFIFQYYREEENGRGNFPPRFSGLQFPNYSSELNVNALELDDSALYLCASTPPGGTGQHGDTQYFGPGTRLTVL.

The chain joins TRBV11-3 to TRBJ1-1; no clear D. Trimming removed 6 bases at V and 4 bases at J, with 12 bases between. From germline, CDR1 is SGHNT and CDR2 YENEEA. The CDR3 spans 13 residues. DNA for the CDR3: TGTGCCAGCAGGGGCCGGGGAAGCACTGAAGCTTTCTTT. It is translated as CASRGRGSTEAFF.

The rearrangement uses TRBV27 and TRBJ2-3, with D tentatively TRBD1 (5 bases). Per germline, CDR1 MNHEY and CDR2 SMNVEV (reference sequence). V lost 5 bases and J lost 1, with 10 bases in between. CDR3 length equals 14 residues. CDR3 coding DNA: TGTGCCAGCAGTGGGGCCGCACGCACAGATACGCAGTATTTT. It yields the protein CASSGAARTDTQYF.

This sequence joins TRBV12-5 and TRBJ2-7, with no clear D. This CDR3 region has 16 residues. Germline V lookup: CDR1 LGHNT, CDR2 FRNRAP. Deletions cut 6 bases from V and 2 bases from J, with 20 bases between. CDR3 bases: TGTGCTAGTGGCTTTTCCCCAAAGCTACCTACCTACGAGCAGTACTTC. This sequence encodes CASGFSPKLPTYEQYF.